Described below is a single T cell receptor beta chain sequence and its context. Its antigen is currently unknown. This CDR3 is 17 amino acids long. The data were taken from a study of response to subunit inactivated influenza vaccine. Study findings and constraints: Seasonal influenza vaccination, on each occasion, was suggested by the authors to recruit few new T cells.

TCRdb reprocessed the RT-PCR reads with MiXCR, giving one entry per CDR3 protein. The data contain over 300,000 distinct CDR3 sequences, 21% of them singletons. The receptor's source is a man aged 50 to 69 who received an inactivated influenza vaccine. The chain joins TRBV21-1 to TRBJ2-2; the table's D gene call, TRBD1, was not cross checked with the DNA. TRBV21-1 is recorded as a pseudogene. The sample was PBMCs from blood, taken approximately 20 months after vaccination. DNA for the CDR3: TGTGCCAGCAGCAAAGTTTTGGCCTGGACAGGGGAAGGGGAGCTGTTTTTT. Protein product: CASSKVLAWTGEGELFF.